These T cell receptor beta chains were read from a single sample in a study of T-cell reconstitution after alpha-beta-depleted transplantation in children. TCRdb re-called the PCR reads with MiXCR, one entry per CDR3 protein. The repertoire holds about 830,000 distinct CDR3 sequences, with around 17% as singletons. This material consisted of PBMCs, mostly from graft donor cells, taken 360 days after TCRalphabeta/CD19-depleted stem cell transplant. These receptor sequences come from a male patient under 18 who had a stem cell transplant for acute lymphoblastic leukemia, so the T cells may come from the graft donor. Both conserved end residues are part of each CDR3. A D gene is named only where the DNA matches it firmly. Clone size is shown for a subset of rows, as once, few, many or a class of expanded clone.

D,length,size,J,V,DNA,CDR3
.,14,few,TRBJ2-3,TRBV4-1,TGCGCCAGCAGCCAAGATTGGAGCGAGGATACGCAGTATTTT,CASSQDWSEDTQYF
TRBD2,17,few,TRBJ2-2,TRBV10-3,TGTGCCATCAGTGAGTCAATCGGGAGGGCCATCGCCGGGGAGCTGTTTTTT,CAISESIGRAIAGELFF
.,15,few,TRBJ2-3,TRBV29-1,TGCAGCGTTGCCAGGGACCCAATAAGCACAGATACGCAGTATTTT,CSVARDPISTDTQYF
.,15,few,TRBJ2-3,TRBV5-1,TGCGCCAGCAGAGCGGACGTTCGGGCCACAGATACGCAGTATTTT,CASRADVRATDTQYF
TRBD1,14,few,TRBJ2-7,TRBV7-6,TGTGCCAGCAGCTTAGGGACAGGGGGGCACGAGCAGTACTTC,CASSLGTGGHEQYF
.,15,few,TRBJ2-1,TRBV5-1,TGCGCCAGCAGCCTTCTAGCCGGACAAGACAATGAGCAGTTCTTC,CASSLLAGQDNEQFF
.,16,few,TRBJ2-3,TRBV5-5,TGTGCCAGCATCCACCCGACCGTAGTAGCGCCAGATACGCAGTATTTT,CASIHPTVVAPDTQYF
.,15,few,TRBJ2-2,TRBV6-5,TGTGCCAGCATTTCCCTAGGGAAAAACACCGGGGAGCTGTTTTTT,CASISLGKNTGELFF
TRBD2,16,.,TRBJ2-2,TRBV2,TGTGCCAGCGGGAGGGAGGCTGTTTCGAACACCGGGGAGCTGTTTTTT,CASGREAVSNTGELFF
.,9,few,TRBJ2-7,TRBV20-1,TGCAGTGCTACTCACGAGCAGTACTTC,CSATHEQYF
.,14,few,TRBJ2-1,TRBV9,TGTGCCAGCAGCGTAGGTTCGGGGAACAATGAGCAGTTCTTC,CASSVGSGNNEQFF
.,17,.,TRBJ2-3,TRBV5-6,TGTGCCAGCAGCTTGGAAGGGACTTCCGGGGCCACAGATACGCAGTATTTT,CASSLEGTSGATDTQYF
.,15,few,TRBJ2-1,TRBV5-5,TGTGCCAGCAGCTTCCCGCAGGCGACTGGGAATGAGCAGTTCTTC,CASSFPQATGNEQFF
.,15,few,TRBJ2-2,TRBV29-1,TGCAGCGTTGAACACGGGGCCCAGAACACCGGGGAGCTGTTTTTT,CSVEHGAQNTGELFF
.,13,many,TRBJ2-7,TRBV29-1,TGCAGCGTTGATGCAGCGGGCCTTTACGAGCAGTACTTC,CSVDAAGLYEQYF
TRBD1,14,many,TRBJ2-5,TRBV12-3/TRBV12-4,TGTGCCAGCAGCAGGGACAGGACGCAAGAGACCCAGTACTTC,CASSRDRTQETQYF
.,13,.,TRBJ1-4,TRBV10-3,TGTGCCATCAGTGAGTCAATCACTGAAAAACTGTTTTTT,CAISESITEKLFF
.,15,many,TRBJ2-2,TRBV24-1,TGTGCCACCAAGAAGGGGGAAGCGAACACCGGGGAGCTGTTTTTT,CATKKGEANTGELFF
TRBD1,13,.,TRBJ2-3,TRBV27,TGTGCCAGCAGTGAGGGGGCCCCAGATACGCAGTATTTT,CASSEGAPDTQYF
.,15,.,TRBJ2-7,TRBV4-2,TGTGCCAGCAGCCAAGAGGGCAGCGGTGCCTACGAGCAGTACTTC,CASSQEGSGAYEQYF
TRBD2,12,.,TRBJ2-7,TRBV7-3,TGTGCCAGCAGGGGGACTAGCGGTGAGCAGTACTTC,CASRGTSGEQYF
.,13,few,TRBJ2-7,TRBV4-1,TGCGCCAGCAGCCATGCCGCCGACTACGAGCAGTACTTC,CASSHAADYEQYF
TRBD1,16,few,TRBJ1-4,TRBV7-2,TGTGCCAGCAGCTTGAGACCGGGACAGGCTAATGAAAAACTGTTTTTT,CASSLRPGQANEKLFF
TRBD2,17,once,TRBJ2-5,TRBV4-1,TGCGCCAGCAGCCAAGATAGAAGGCTAGCGGGACGGGAGACCCAGTACTTC,CASSQDRRLAGRETQYF
TRBD2,15,few,TRBJ2-4,TRBV20-1,TGCAGTGCTAGAGATCCTAGCGGGAACGAAAACATTCAGTACTTC,CSARDPSGNENIQYF
.,15,few,TRBJ2-3,TRBV29-1,TGCAGCGTTGCCCCAGGGTGGGGAGGCACAGATACGCAGTATTTT,CSVAPGWGGTDTQYF
.,15,.,TRBJ2-7,TRBV2,TGTGCCAGCAGCAAGCCTCCGAAGACAGCTTACGAGCAGTACTTC,CASSKPPKTAYEQYF
.,14,once,TRBJ2-5,TRBV10-1,TGCGCCAGCAGTGCTCTGGACAGCCAAGAGACCCAGTACTTC,CASSALDSQETQYF
.,14,many,TRBJ2-7,TRBV9,TGTGCCAGCAGTTTCGGGTTGGAAAACTACGAGCAGTACTTC,CASSFGLENYEQYF
.,14,many,TRBJ2-1,TRBV11-2,TGTGCCAGCAGCTTAGAGGGTAGGGAATACGAGCAGTTCTTC,CASSLEGREYEQFF
TRBD2,17,few,TRBJ2-1,TRBV13,TGTGCCAGCAGCTGGCTTCGGACTAGCGGGAGATTCAATGAGCAGTTCTTC,CASSWLRTSGRFNEQFF
.,16,.,TRBJ1-2,TRBV4-1,TGCGCCAGCAGCCATCACCCTCGGACAGAAGACTATGGCTACACCTTC,CASSHHPRTEDYGYTF
TRBD2,22,.,TRBJ2-5,TRBV29-1,TGCAGCGTTCCCCCAACTTCACGGGACACATGGACTAGCGGGAGGTGGGGAGAGACCCAGTACTTC,CSVPPTSRDTWTSGRWGETQYF
TRBD2,16,.,TRBJ2-1,TRBV19,TGTGCCAGTACCGATGGGGGACTAGCGGAATACAATGAGCAGTTCTTC,CASTDGGLAEYNEQFF
.,13,few,TRBJ1-2,TRBV7-2,TGTGCCAGCAGCTTGGTACGGGTTGATGGCTACACCTTC,CASSLVRVDGYTF
.,16,.,TRBJ2-7,TRBV10-3,TGTGCCATCAGTGAGTCCCCCGGGACGAGGAGGGAGGAGCAGTACTTC,CAISESPGTRREEQYF
.,16,.,TRBJ2-7,TRBV5-1,TGCGCCAGCAGCTTGGTTGGGTTGGGGACCACCTACGAGCAGTACTTC,CASSLVGLGTTYEQYF
TRBD1,16,.,TRBJ2-1,TRBV11-2,TGTGCCAGCAGCTTAGAAAGGCAGGGGGCCTACAATGAGCAGTTCTTC,CASSLERQGAYNEQFF
.,17,.,TRBJ2-1,TRBV29-1,TGCAGCGTTGATTCTACTGTGCCCAGCGGCTCCTACAATGAGCAGTTCTTC,CSVDSTVPSGSYNEQFF
TRBD2,14,few,TRBJ2-5,TRBV2,TGTGCCAGCCCTGCTTTAGCGGGTGGAGAGACCCAGTACTTC,CASPALAGGETQYF
.,15,.,TRBJ1-2,TRBV7-9,TGTGCCAGCAGCTTCCAAACTCTACATAACTATGGCTACACCTTC,CASSFQTLHNYGYTF
TRBD2,15,many,TRBJ2-3,TRBV7-7,TGTGCCAGCAGCTTCTCGGGTACTAGCGGAGATACGCAGTATTTT,CASSFSGTSGDTQYF
TRBD2,17,.,TRBJ2-7,TRBV20-1,TGCAGTGCTAGAGATGAATCAAGCGGGAGAATCTCCTACGAGCAGTACTTC,CSARDESSGRISYEQYF
.,16,few,TRBJ2-3,TRBV7-9,TGTGCCAGCAGCGCCCCTAGCGTCACTAGCACAGATACGCAGTATTTT,CASSAPSVTSTDTQYF
.,15,few,TRBJ2-3,TRBV12-3/TRBV12-4,TGTGCCAGCAGAGGAGGGGCCCTTACCACAGATACGCAGTATTTT,CASRGGALTTDTQYF
TRBD2,15,few,TRBJ2-7,TRBV6-5,TGTGCCAGCAGTTACCCAAGGGGAGGGGTATACGAGCAGTACTTC,CASSYPRGGVYEQYF
TRBD2,16,many,TRBJ2-1,TRBV9,TGTGCCAGCAGCGTGTCAGGGGCTAGCGGGACCCATGAGCAGTTCTTC,CASSVSGASGTHEQFF